Listed here is a single TCR beta chain. Its antigen remains unidentified. The sample belongs to a study of post-analysis software for immune sequencing data. About the research overall: Disease trajectories encompassed relapsing-remitting, secondary progressive and progressive-relapsing multiple sclerosis.

The CDR3 runs 16 residues. V was cut by 5 bases and J by 1 base, with 16 bases left in between. Study-wide results and limits: Significantly lower normalized Chao1 diversity was found in patients with multiple sclerosis relative to controls. Roughly five TRBV segments appeared more often in patients than in controls, and TRBV5-6, TRBV5-1 and TRBV20-1 were among these.

The TCR beta cDNA libraries carried unique molecular identifiers. Using its own MiXCR run on the PCR reads, TCRdb lists one record per CDR3 protein. The table records hundreds of thousands of distinct CDR3 sequences, approximately 53% of them present only once. This clonotype originated in a girl between 5 and 17 years old with multiple sclerosis. The V call is TRBV12-3 or TRBV12-4, the J call TRBJ2-3; D might be TRBD1 (6 bases). Sample: blood. This CDR3 is CASSRDRPIGTDTQYF. Here the CDR3 DNA reads TGTGCCAGCAGTCGCGACAGGCCGATCGGCACAGATACGCAGTATTTT.